These 7 T cell receptor beta chains came from one sample sequenced in a study of blood T cell repertoires in COVID-19. This table comes from immunoSEQ multiplex PCR, and its TCRdb copy is limited to in-frame clones, with some not included. Of just under 95,000 clones in the sample, about three quarters are singletons; the top ten hold around 9%. The sample was peripheral blood. All receptors derive from a man between 45 and 60 years old who had recovered from COVID-19.

The V and J genes are TRBV6-5 and TRBJ1-5; 7 positions match TRBD1. Germline V gene sequence: CDR1 MNHEY, CDR2 SVGAGI. The CDR3 has 16 residues. V shed 2 bases and J 2 bases; nucleotides not matched to a gene: 6. The CDR3, as DNA: TGTGCCAGCAGTTACCGATACACAGGGGGCAATCAGCCCCAGCATTTT. It yields the protein CASSYRYTGGNQPQHF.

The chain combines TRBV11-2 with TRBJ2-2; 8 nucleotides line up with TRBD2. Trimming removed 3 bases from V and 8 bases from J; junction bases left unmatched: 8. There are 15 residues in the CDR3. Germline loops: CDR1 SGHAT, CDR2 FQNNGV. CDR3 sequence reads: CASSLLTGGPGELFF. CDR3 in DNA: TGTGCCAGCAGCTTGTTGACGGGGGGGCCTGGGGAGCTGTTTTTT.

The genes are TRBV6-5 and TRBJ2-7; D may be TRBD2 (7 bases). V lost 6 bases, J lost 8 bases, and 23 bases lay in between. This CDR3 has 15 amino acids. Per the germline V gene, CDR1 is MNHEY and CDR2 is SVGAGI. CDR3 in DNA: TGTGCCAGCAGCCAAAGAGAGGGGGGGGGCAGCAAGCAGTACTTC. Protein: CASSQREGGGSKQYF.

V and J are TRBV7-9 and TRBJ2-7, with D unclear. This CDR3 spans 12 amino acids. V dropped 2 bases and J dropped 2 bases, with 4 bases sitting between them. Germline CDR1 reads SEHNR; CDR2 reads FQNEAQ (reference sequence). In nucleotides, the CDR3 is TGTGCCAGCAGCTTAAACACCTACGAGCAGTACTTC. Translation: CASSLNTYEQYF.

This clone was observed a single time. The J gene is TRBJ1-2, the V gene TRBV3-1 (or the pseudogene TRBV3-2); 8 bases line up with TRBD1. The germline gives CDR1 LGHDT, CDR2 YNNKEL (reference sequence). The CDR3 is made up of 14 amino acids. Germline trimming cut 4 bases from V and 0 bases from J; bases unmatched to any gene: 1. CDR3 nucleotides: TGTGCCAGCAGCCGGACAGGGCCTAACTATGGCTACACCTTC. This encodes CASSRTGPNYGYTF.

V usage is TRBV15 and J usage is TRBJ2-6; 10 bases align to TRBD1. V dropped 4 bases and J dropped 3; count of bases not matched to a gene: 6. Germline V CDR1 and CDR2: LNHNV, YYDKDF (reference sequence). This CDR3 has 17 amino acids. The CDR3 sequence is CATSTDRGRFGANVLTF. The CDR3 region has the DNA TGTGCCACCAGCACCGACAGGGGGCGTTTTGGGGCCAACGTCCTGACTTTC.

The V gene is TRBV11-2, the J gene TRBJ1-6; D gene unclear. Germline V gene data show CDR1 as SGHAT and CDR2 as FQNNGV. Between the trimmed V and J ends, which lost 5 bases and 3 bases, there was a span of 8 bases. The CDR3 loop spans 14 amino acids. CDR3 nucleotides: TGTGCCAGCAGCCCACGGGTCTATAATTCACCCCTCCACTTT. The encoded protein is CASSPRVYNSPLHF. The complete variable domain, with remaining parts taken from reference TRBV11-2 and TRBJ1-6, reads EAGVAQSPRYKIIEKRQSVAFWCNPISGHATLYWYQQILGQGPKLLIQFQNNGVVDDSQLPKDRFSAERLKGVDSTLKIQPAKLEDSAVYLCASSPRVYNSPLHFGNGTRLTVT.